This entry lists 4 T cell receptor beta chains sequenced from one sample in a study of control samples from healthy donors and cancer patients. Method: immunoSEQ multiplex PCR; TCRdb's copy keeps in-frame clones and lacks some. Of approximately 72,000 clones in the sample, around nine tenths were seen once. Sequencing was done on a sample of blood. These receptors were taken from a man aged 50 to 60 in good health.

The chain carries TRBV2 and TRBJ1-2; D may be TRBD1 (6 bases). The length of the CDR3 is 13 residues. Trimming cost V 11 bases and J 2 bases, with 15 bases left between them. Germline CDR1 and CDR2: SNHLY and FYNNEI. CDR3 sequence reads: CAGDVQGNYGYTF. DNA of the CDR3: TGTGCCGGGGATGTACAGGGAAACTATGGCTACACCTTC.

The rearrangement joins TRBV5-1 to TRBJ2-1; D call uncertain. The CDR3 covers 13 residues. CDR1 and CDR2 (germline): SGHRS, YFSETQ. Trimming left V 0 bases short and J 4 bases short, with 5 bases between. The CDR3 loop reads CASSLASYNEQFF. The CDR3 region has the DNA TGCGCCAGCAGCTTGGCCTCTTACAATGAGCAGTTCTTC.

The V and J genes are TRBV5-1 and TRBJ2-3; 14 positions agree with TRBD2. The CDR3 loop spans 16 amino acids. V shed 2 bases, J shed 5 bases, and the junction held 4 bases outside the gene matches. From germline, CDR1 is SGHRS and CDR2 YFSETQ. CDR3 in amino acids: CASSLPGTSGGDTQYF. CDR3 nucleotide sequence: TGCGCCAGCAGCTTACCCGGGACTAGCGGGGGAGATACGCAGTATTTT.

This CDR3 reads CATSRASGASTDTQYF. The CDR3 DNA is TGTGCCACCAGTAGAGCTAGCGGGGCTAGCACAGATACGCAGTATTTT. The chain is built from TRBV24-1 and TRBJ2-3; 9 nucleotides line up with TRBD2. V shed 6 bases, J shed 0 bases, and the junction held 6 bases outside the gene matches. This CDR3 is 16 amino acids long. Germline V lookup: CDR1 KGHDR, CDR2 SFDVKD.